Listed here are 3 T cell receptor beta chains from one sample, sequenced in a study of long-term antiretroviral therapy in people with HIV. It was version v3.0 of the immunoSEQ assay that was run at survey level. Measured with immunoSEQ multiplex PCR; TCRdb has only the in-frame clones, and not every one. The table shows about 35,000 clones, with about 70% occurring only once. The material sequenced was unsorted PBMCs, taken 3 years after starting antiretroviral therapy. The receptors were gathered from a man aged 50 to 60 with HIV.

This clone was seen once. The chain employs TRBV11-2 and TRBJ1-2; D ambiguous. The ends were cut back, 6 bases at V and 5 bases at J, with 16 bases in the middle. The CDR3 runs 14 residues. Germline assignment: CDR1 SGHAT and CDR2 FQNNGV. CDR3 nucleotide sequence: TGTGCCAGCAGAAGGCGGAGAGAAGATTATGGCTACACCTTC. The encoded protein is CASRRRREDYGYTF. Using reference TRBV11-2 and TRBJ1-2 for the parts outside the CDR3, the full variable domain is EAGVAQSPRYKIIEKRQSVAFWCNPISGHATLYWYQQILGQGPKLLIQFQNNGVVDDSQLPKDRFSAERLKGVDSTLKIQPAKLEDSAVYLCASRRRREDYGYTFGSGTRLTVV.

This clone was found once. This chain joins TRBV11-2 and TRBJ2-3, with D perhaps TRBD2 (6 bases). The germline V gene has CDR1 SGHAT and CDR2 FQNNGV. The V and J ends lost 5 bases and 2 bases respectively, with 17 bases between them. The CDR3 spans 16 residues. CDR3 sequence (DNA): TGTGCCAGCAGCCCCTTTGGGGGGTTTAACACAGATACGCAGTATTTT. It specifies CASSPFGGFNTDTQYF.

This clone is a singleton in its sample. This rearrangement joins TRBV28 to TRBJ1-6, with D unclear. Per germline, CDR1 MDHEN and CDR2 SYDVKM. V was pared by 5 bases and J by 5 bases, with 10 bases between. The CDR3 has 14 amino acids. The CDR3 DNA sequence: TGTGCCAGCAGTAGGGTTGCGAATAATTCACCCCTCCACTTT. Its translation is CASSRVANNSPLHF.